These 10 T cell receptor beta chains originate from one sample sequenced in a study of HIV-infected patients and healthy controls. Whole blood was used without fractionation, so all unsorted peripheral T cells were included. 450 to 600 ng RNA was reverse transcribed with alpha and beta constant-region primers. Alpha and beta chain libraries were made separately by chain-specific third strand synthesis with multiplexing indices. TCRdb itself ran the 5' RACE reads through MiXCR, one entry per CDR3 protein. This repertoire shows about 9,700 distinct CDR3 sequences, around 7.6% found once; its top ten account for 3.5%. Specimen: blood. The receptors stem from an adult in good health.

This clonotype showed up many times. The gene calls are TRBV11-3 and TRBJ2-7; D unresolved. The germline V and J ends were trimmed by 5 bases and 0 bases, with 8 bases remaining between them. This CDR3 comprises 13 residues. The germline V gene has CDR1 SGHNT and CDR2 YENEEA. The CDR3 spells CASSVKSSYEQYF. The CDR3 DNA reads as TGTGCCAGCAGCGTTAAAAGCTCCTACGAGCAGTACTTC.

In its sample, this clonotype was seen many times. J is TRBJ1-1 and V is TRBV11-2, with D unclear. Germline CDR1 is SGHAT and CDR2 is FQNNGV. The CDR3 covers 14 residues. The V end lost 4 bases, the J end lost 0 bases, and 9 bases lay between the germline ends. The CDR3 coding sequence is TGTGCCAGCAGCTCCCGGACGGTGAACACTGAAGCTTTCTTT. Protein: CASSSRTVNTEAFF.

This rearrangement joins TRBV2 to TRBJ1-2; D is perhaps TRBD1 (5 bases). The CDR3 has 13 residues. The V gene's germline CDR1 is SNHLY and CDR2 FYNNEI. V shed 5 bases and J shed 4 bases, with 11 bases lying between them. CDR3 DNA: TGTGCCAGCAGTTATCTCCAGGGCTATGGCTACACCTTC. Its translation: CASSYLQGYGYTF.

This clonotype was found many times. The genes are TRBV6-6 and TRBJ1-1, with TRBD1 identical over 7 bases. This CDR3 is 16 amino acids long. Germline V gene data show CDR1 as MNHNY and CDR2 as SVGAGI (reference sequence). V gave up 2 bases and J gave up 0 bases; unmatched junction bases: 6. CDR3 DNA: TGTGCCAGCAGTTACCCCAGGACAGGAATGAACACTGAAGCTTTCTTT. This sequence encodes CASSYPRTGMNTEAFF.

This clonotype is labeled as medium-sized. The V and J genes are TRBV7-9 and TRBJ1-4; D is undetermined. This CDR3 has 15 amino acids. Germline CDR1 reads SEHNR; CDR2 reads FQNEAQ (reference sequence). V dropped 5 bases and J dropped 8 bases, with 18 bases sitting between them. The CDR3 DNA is TGTGCCAGCAGCCCGGCTGGGTTCGTAGGGGAAAAACTGTTTTTT. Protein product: CASSPAGFVGEKLFF.

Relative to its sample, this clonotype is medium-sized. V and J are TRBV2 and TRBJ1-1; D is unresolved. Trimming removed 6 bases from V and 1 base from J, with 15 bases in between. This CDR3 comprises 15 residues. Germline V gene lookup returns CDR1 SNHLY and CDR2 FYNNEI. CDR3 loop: CASRAQALSNTEAFF. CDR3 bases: TGTGCCAGCAGAGCTCAGGCCCTTTCGAACACTGAAGCTTTCTTT. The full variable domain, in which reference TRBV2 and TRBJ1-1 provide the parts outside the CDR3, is EPEVTQTPSHQVTQMGQEVILRCVPISNHLYFYWYRQILGQKVEFLVSFYNNEISEKSEIFDDQFSVERPDGSNFTLKIRSTKLEDSAMYFCASRAQALSNTEAFFGQGTRLTVV.

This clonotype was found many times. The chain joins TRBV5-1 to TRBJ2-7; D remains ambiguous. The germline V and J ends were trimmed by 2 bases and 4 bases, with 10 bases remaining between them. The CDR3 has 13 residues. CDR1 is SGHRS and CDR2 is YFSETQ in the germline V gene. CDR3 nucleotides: TGCGCCAGCAGCTTTACTGAAGGGTACGAGCAGTACTTC. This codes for CASSFTEGYEQYF.

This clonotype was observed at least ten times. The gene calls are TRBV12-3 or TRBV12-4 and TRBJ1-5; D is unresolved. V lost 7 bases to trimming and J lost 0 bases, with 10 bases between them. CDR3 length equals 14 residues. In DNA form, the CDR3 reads TGTGCCAGCACCGTAGACTTTAGCAATCAGCCCCAGCATTTT. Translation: CASTVDFSNQPQHF.

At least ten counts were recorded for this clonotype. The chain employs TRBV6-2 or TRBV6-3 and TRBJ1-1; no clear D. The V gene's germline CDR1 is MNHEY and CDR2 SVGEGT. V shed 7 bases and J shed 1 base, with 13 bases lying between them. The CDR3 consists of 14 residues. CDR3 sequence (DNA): TGTGCCAGCATCTCCGTCAACTCGAACACTGAAGCTTTCTTT. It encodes CASISVNSNTEAFF.

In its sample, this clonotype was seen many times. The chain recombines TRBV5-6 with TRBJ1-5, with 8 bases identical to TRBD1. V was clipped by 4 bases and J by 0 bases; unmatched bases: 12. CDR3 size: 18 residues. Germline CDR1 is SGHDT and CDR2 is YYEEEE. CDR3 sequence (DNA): TGTGCCAGCAGCACCAGACAGGGGAAGGTGTATAGCAATCAGCCCCAGCATTTT. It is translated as CASSTRQGKVYSNQPQHF.